A single T cell receptor beta chain is shown here with its context. This record comes from a study of OX40 agonist ivuxolimab in advanced cancers. Profiled with immunoSEQ multiplex PCR; TCRdb holds only in-frame clones, not every one. The sample has about 94,000 clones; 87% are singletons. V shed 1 base and J shed 0 bases, with 12 bases lying between them. CDR1 and CDR2 (germline): MGHRA, YSYEKL. CDR3 length: 16 amino acids. The chain is built from TRBV4-1 and TRBJ1-2, with a possible D match to TRBD1 (6 bases). This clonotype was sampled from an adult with an advanced solid tumor such as melanoma, head and neck, liver or kidney cancer. The sample in question was CD4+ or CD8+ T cells sorted from blood, obtained in a trial of the OX40 agonist ivuxolimab. The CDR3 loop is CASSQVRTETNYGYTF. The DNA of the CDR3 is TGCGCCAGCAGCCAAGTACGGACAGAAACTAACTATGGCTACACCTTC.